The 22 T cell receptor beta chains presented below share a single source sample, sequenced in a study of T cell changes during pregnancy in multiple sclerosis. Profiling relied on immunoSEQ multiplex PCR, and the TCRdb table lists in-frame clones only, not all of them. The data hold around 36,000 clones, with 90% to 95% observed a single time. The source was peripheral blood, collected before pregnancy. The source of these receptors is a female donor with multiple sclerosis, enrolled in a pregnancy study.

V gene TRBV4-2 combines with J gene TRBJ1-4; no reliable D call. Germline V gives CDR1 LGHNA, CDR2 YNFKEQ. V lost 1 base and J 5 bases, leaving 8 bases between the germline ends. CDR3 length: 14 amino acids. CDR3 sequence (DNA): TGTGCCAGCAGCCAAGCTCAGAAAAATGAAAAACTGTTTTTT. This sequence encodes CASSQAQKNEKLFF.

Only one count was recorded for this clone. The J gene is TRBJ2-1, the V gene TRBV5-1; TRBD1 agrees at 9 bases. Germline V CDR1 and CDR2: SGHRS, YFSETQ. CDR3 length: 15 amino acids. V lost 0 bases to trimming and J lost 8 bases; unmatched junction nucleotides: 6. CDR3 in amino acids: CASSLVSTGGDEQFF. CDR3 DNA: TGCGCCAGCAGCTTGGTCTCGACAGGGGGGGATGAGCAGTTCTTC.

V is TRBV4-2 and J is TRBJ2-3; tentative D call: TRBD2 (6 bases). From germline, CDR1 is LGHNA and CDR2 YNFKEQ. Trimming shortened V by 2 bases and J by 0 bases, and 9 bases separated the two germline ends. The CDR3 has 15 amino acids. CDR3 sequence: CASSQRDSSTDTQYF. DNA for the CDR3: TGTGCCAGCAGCCAAAGGGACTCAAGCACAGATACGCAGTATTTT.

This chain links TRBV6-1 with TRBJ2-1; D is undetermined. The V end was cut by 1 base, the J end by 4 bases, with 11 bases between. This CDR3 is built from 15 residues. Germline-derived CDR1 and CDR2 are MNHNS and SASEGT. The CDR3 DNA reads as TGTGCCAGCAGTGAAGGATTGTCTAGTTACAATGAGCAGTTCTTC. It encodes CASSEGLSSYNEQFF.

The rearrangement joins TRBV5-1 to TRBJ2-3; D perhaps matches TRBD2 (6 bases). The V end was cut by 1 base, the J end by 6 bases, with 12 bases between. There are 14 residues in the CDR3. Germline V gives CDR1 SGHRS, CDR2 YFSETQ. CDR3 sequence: CASSLRGRSDTQYF. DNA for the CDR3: TGCGCCAGCAGCTTGAGAGGGAGGTCCGATACGCAGTATTTT.

The CDR3 DNA reads as TGTGCCAGCACCACCGGTGTTCACACTGAAGCTTTCTTT. The encoded protein is CASTTGVHTEAFF. The gene calls are TRBV6-5 and TRBJ1-1; D is uncertain. Trimming shortened V by 7 bases and J by 3 bases, and 12 bases separated the two germline ends. CDR3 length equals 13 residues. Germline values: CDR1 MNHEY, CDR2 SVGAGI.

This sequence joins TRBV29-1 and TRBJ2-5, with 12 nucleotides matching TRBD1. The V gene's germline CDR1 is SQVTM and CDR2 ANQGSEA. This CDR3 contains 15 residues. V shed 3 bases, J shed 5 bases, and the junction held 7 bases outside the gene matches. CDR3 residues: CSVDGTGGAGETQYF. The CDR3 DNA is TGCAGCGTTGATGGGACAGGGGGCGCGGGGGAGACCCAGTACTTC.

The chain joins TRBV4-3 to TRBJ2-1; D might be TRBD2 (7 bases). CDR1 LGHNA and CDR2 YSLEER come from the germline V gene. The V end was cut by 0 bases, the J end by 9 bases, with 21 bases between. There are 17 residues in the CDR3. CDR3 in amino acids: CASSQDWGAGEMGEQFF. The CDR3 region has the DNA TGCGCCAGCAGCCAAGATTGGGGGGCGGGAGAGATGGGTGAGCAGTTCTTC.

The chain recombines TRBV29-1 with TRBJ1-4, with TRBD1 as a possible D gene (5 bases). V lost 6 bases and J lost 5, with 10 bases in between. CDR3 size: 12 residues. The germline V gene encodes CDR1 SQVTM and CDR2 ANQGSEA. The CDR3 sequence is CSVQGTNEKLFF. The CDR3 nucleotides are TGCAGCGTCCAGGGCACGAATGAAAAACTGTTTTTT.

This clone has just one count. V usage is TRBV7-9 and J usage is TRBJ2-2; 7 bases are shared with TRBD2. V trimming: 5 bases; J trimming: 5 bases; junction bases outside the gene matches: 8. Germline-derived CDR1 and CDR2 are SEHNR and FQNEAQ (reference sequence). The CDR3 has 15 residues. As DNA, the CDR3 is TGTGCCAGCAGCCCAGCGGGGACTACAACCGGGGAGCTGTTTTTT. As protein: CASSPAGTTTGELFF.

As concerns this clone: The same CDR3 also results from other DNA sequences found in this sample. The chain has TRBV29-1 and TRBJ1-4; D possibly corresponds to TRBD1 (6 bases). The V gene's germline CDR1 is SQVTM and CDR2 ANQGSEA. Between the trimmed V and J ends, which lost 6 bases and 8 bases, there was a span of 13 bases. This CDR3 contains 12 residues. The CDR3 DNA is TGCAGCGTCCTCTCAGGGGCCGAAAAACTGTTTTTT. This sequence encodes CSVLSGAEKLFF.

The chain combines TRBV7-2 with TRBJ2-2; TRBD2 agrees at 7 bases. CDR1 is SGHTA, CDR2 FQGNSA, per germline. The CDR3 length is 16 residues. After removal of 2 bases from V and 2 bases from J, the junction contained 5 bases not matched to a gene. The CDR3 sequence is CASSLRPSGNTGELFF. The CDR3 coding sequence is TGTGCCAGCAGCTTAAGACCTAGCGGCAACACCGGGGAGCTGTTTTTT.

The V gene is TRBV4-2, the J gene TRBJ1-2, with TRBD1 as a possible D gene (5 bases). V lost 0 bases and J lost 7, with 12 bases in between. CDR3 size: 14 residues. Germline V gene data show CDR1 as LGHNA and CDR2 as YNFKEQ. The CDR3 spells CASSQDAGIGGYTF. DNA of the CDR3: TGTGCCAGCAGCCAAGATGCAGGGATCGGTGGCTACACCTTC.

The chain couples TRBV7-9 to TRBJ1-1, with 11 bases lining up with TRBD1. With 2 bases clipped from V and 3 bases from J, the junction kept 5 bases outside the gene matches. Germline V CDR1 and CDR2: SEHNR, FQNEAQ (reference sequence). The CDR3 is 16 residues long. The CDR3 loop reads CASSLKDRGPDTEAFF. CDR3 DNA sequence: TGTGCCAGCAGCTTAAAGGACAGGGGGCCGGACACTGAAGCTTTCTTT.

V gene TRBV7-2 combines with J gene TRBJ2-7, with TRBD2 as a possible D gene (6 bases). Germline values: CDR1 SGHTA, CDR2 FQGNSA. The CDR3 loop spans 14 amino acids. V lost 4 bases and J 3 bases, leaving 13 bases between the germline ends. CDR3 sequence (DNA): TGTGCCAGCAGCTCGTTGGGCGGGATCTACGAGCAGTACTTC. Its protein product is CASSSLGGIYEQYF.

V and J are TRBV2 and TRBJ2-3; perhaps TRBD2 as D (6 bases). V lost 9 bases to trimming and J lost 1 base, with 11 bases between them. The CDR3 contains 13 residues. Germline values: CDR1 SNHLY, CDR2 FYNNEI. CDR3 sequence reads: CARWGDGTDTQYF. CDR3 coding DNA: TGTGCCAGGTGGGGGGATGGCACAGATACGCAGTATTTT. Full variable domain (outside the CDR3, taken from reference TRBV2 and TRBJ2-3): EPEVTQTPSHQVTQMGQEVILRCVPISNHLYFYWYRQILGQKVEFLVSFYNNEISEKSEIFDDQFSVERPDGSNFTLKIRSTKLEDSAMYFCARWGDGTDTQYFGPGTRLTVL.

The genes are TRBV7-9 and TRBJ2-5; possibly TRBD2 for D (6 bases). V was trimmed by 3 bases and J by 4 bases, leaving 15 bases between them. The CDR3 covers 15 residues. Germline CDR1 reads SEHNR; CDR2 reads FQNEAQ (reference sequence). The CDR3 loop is CASSFLASAGETQYF. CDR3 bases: TGTGCCAGCAGCTTTCTAGCGAGTGCAGGAGAGACCCAGTACTTC.

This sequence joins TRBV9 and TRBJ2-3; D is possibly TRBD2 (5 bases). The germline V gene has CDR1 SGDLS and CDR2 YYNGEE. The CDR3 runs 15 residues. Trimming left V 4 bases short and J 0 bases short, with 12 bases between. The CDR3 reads CASSSLASSTDTQYF. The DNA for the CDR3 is TGTGCCAGCAGCTCTCTAGCTTCTAGCACAGATACGCAGTATTTT.

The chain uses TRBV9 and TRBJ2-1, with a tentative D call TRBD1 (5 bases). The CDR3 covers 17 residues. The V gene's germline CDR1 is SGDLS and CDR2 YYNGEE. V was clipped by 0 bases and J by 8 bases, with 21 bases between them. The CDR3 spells CASSVVGRAPLGDEQFF. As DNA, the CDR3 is TGTGCCAGCAGCGTAGTGGGCAGGGCTCCTCTTGGGGATGAGCAGTTCTTC. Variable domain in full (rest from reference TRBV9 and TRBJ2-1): DSGVTQTPKHLITATGQRVTLRCSPRSGDLSVYWYQQSLDQGLQFLIQYYNGEERAKGNILERFSAQQFPDLHSELNLSSLELGDSALYFCASSVVGRAPLGDEQFFGPGTRLTVL.

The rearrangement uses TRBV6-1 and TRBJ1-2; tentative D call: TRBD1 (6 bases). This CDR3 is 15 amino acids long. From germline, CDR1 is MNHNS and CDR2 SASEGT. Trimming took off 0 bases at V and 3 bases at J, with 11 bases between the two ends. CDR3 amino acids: CASSEAQGKYYGYTF. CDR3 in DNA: TGTGCCAGCAGTGAAGCGCAGGGGAAATACTATGGCTACACCTTC.

CDR3 protein: CASSLRGQGYGGELFF. DNA for the CDR3: TGCGCCAGCAGCTTGAGGGGACAGGGGTATGGCGGGGAGCTGTTTTTT. The chain employs TRBV5-1 and TRBJ2-2; TRBD1 matches at 10 bases. Unmatched junction bases numbered 7, after V lost 1 base and J lost 7 bases. Germline CDR1 SGHRS, CDR2 YFSETQ. This CDR3 contains 16 residues. The whole variable domain, filled in from reference TRBV5-1 and TRBJ2-2, reads KAGVTQTPRYLIKTRGQQVTLSCSPISGHRSVSWYQQTPGQGLQFLFEYFSETQRNKGNFPGRFSGRQFSNSRSEMNVSTLELGDSALYLCASSLRGQGYGGELFFGEGSRLTVL.

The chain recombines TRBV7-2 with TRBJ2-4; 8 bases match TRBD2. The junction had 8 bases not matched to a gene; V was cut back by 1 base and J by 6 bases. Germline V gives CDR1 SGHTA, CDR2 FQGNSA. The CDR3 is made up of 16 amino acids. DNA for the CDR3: TGTGCCAGCAGCTTAGTCCGGGGGGGACTAGGAAACATTCAGTACTTC. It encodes CASSLVRGGLGNIQYF.